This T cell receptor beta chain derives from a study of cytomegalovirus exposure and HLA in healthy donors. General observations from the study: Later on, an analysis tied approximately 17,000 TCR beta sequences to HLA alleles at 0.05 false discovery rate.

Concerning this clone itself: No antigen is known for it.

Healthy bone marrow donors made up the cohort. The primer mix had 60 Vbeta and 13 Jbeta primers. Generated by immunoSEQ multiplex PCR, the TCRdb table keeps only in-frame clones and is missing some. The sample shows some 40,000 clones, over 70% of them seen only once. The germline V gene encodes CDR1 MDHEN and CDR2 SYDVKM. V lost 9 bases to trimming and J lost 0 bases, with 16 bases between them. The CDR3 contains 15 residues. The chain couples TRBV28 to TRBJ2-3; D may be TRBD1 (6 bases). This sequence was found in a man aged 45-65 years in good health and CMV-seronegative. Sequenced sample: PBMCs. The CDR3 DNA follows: TGTGCCAGTTCCCGAGGACAGTTTAGCACAGATACGCAGTATTTT. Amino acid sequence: CASSRGQFSTDTQYF.